This TCR beta chain was recorded in a study of response to subunit inactivated influenza vaccine. The study's findings and limits: Authors suggested few new T cells are recruited by each seasonal influenza vaccination.

The table lists this clonotype with a few counts. What it binds is unknown. Germline loops: CDR1 MNHEY, CDR2 SVGEGT. The CDR3 extends over 12 amino acids. Trimming removed 2 bases from V and 7 bases from J, with 8 bases in between. TCRdb recomputed calls from the RT-PCR reads with MiXCR, one row per CDR3 protein. The sample comprises around 710,000 distinct CDR3 sequences, 11% to 15% of which are singletons, and around 7.3% rests with the top ten. The material sequenced was PBMCs from blood, taken approximately 15 days before vaccination. V usage is TRBV6-2 or TRBV6-3 and J usage is TRBJ2-5; D is unresolved. The receptor was isolated from a man aged 45-65 years who received an inactivated influenza vaccine. The CDR3 DNA reads as TGTGCCAGCAGTTACACCCGGCGGACCCAGTACTTC. It specifies CASSYTRRTQYF.